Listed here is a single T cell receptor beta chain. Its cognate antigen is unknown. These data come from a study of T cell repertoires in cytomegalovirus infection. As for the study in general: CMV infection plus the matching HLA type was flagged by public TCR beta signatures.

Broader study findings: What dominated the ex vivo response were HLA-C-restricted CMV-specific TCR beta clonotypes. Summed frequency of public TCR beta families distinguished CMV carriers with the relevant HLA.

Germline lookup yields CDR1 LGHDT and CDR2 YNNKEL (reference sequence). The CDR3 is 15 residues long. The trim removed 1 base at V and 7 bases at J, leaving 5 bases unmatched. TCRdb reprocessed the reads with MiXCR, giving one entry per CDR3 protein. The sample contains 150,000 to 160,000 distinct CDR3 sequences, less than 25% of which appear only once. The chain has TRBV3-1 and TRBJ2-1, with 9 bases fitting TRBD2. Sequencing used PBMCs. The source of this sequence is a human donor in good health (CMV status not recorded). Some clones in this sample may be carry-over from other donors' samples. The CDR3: CASSQAHLAGNEQFF. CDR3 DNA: TGTGCCAGCAGCCAAGCGCACCTAGCGGGGAATGAGCAGTTCTTC.